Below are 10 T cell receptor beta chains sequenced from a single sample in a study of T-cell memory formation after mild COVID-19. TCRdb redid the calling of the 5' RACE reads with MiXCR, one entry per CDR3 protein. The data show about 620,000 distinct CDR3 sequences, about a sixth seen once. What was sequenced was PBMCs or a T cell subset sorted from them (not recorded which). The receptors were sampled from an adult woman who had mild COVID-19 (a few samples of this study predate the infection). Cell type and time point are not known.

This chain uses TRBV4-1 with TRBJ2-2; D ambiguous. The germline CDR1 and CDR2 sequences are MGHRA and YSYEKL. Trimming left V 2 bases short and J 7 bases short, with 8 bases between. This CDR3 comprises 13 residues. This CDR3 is CASSQSPGGELFF. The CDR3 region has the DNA TGCGCCAGCAGCCAATCCCCCGGCGGGGAGCTGTTTTTT.

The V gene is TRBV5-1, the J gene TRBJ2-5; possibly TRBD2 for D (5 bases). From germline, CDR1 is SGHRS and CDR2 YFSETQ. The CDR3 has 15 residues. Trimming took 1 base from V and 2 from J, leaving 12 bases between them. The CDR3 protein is CASSLKASIQETQYF. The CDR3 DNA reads TGCGCCAGCAGCTTGAAGGCTAGCATACAAGAGACCCAGTACTTC.

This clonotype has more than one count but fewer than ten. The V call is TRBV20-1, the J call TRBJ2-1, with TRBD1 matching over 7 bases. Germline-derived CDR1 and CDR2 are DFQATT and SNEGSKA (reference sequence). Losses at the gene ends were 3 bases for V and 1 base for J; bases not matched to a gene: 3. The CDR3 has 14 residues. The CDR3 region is CSARQGVSYNEQFF. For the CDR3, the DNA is TGCAGTGCTAGGCAGGGGGTGTCCTACAATGAGCAGTTCTTC.

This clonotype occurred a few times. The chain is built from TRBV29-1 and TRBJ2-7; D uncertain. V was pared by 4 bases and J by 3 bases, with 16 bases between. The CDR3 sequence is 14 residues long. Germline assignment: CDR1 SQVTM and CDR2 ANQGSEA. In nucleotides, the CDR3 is TGCAGCGTTGGGCCCGCCCTTCCCAACTACGAGCAGTACTTC. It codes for CSVGPALPNYEQYF.

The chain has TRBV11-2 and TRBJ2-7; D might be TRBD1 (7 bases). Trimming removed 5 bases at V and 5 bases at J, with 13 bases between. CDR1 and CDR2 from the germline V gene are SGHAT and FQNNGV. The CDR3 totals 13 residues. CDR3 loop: CASSRGTVDEQYF. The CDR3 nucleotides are TGTGCCAGCAGCCGCGGGACAGTCGACGAGCAGTACTTC. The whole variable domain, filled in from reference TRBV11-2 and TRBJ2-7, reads EAGVAQSPRYKIIEKRQSVAFWCNPISGHATLYWYQQILGQGPKLLIQFQNNGVVDDSQLPKDRFSAERLKGVDSTLKIQPAKLEDSAVYLCASSRGTVDEQYFGPGTRLTVT.

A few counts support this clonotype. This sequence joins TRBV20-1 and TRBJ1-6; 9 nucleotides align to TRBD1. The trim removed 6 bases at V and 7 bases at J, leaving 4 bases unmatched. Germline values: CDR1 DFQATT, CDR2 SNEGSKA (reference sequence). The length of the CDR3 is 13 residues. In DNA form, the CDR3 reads TGCAGTGCCCTGGGACAGGGAAATTCACCCCTCCACTTT. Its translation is CSALGQGNSPLHF.

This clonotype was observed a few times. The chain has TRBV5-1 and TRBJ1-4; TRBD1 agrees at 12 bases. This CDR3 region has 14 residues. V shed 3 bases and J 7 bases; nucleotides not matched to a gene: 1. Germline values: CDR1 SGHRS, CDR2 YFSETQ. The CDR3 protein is CASSSGQGAEKLFF. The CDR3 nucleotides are TGCGCCAGCAGCTCGGGACAGGGGGCTGAAAAACTGTTTTTT.

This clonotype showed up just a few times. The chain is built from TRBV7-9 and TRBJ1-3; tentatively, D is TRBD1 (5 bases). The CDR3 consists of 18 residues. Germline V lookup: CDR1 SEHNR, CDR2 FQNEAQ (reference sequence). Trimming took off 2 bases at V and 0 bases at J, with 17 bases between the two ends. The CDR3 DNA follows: TGTGCCAGCAGCTTAACAATGAGGGGCTTTAGCTCTGGAAACACCATATATTTT. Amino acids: CASSLTMRGFSSGNTIYF.

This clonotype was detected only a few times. The CDR3 region has the DNA TGTGCCAGCAGTCAACAGGGGTCCCCAGTCTACGAGCAGTACTTC. This translates into CASSQQGSPVYEQYF. The rearrangement joins TRBV2 to TRBJ2-7; 7 nucleotides agree with TRBD1. J lost 3 bases, V lost 5 bases, and 10 bases had no gene match. The CDR3 is 15 amino acids. Germline lookup yields CDR1 SNHLY and CDR2 FYNNEI.

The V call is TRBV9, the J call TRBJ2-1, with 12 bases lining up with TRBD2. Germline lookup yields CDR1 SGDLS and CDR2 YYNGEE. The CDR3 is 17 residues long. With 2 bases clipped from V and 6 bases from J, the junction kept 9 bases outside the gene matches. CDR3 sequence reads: CASSVQTSGSLGNEQFF. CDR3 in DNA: TGTGCCAGCAGCGTCCAGACTAGCGGGAGTTTGGGCAATGAGCAGTTCTTC.